These T cell receptor beta chains were read from a single sample in a study of T cell repertoires in cytomegalovirus infection. From the reads, TCRdb called clonotypes with MiXCR, one entry per CDR3 protein. The data hold about 100,000 distinct CDR3 sequences, with 16% observed a single time. The sequencing sample was made of PBMCs. All receptors derive from a human donor in good health (CMV status not recorded). Some clones in this sample may be carry-over from other donors' samples. The CDR3 runs from the conserved cysteine through the conserved F or W. Each record gives: V gene, J gene, CDR3 protein.

V: TRBV28
J: TRBJ1-1
CDR3: CASTPRPNTEAFF

V: TRBV30
J: TRBJ1-6
CDR3: CAWNLGQENSPLHF

V: TRBV7-2
J: TRBJ1-3
CDR3: CASSTTGSISGNTIYF

V: TRBV7-2
J: TRBJ2-5
CDR3: CASSLASSRLARETQYF

V: TRBV11-3
J: TRBJ1-2
CDR3: CASSLVDPGQENYGYTF

V: TRBV7-8
J: TRBJ1-4
CDR3: CASSDRVGEKLFF

V: TRBV11-1
J: TRBJ2-1
CDR3: CASSFQYNEQFF

V: TRBV29-1
J: TRBJ1-1
CDR3: CSSVWGLNTEAFF

V: TRBV7-3
J: TRBJ2-1
CDR3: CASSLEWGVGNEQFF

V: TRBV14
J: TRBJ2-7
CDR3: CASSHYEQYF

V: TRBV12-3/TRBV12-4
J: TRBJ2-3
CDR3: CASSFAGGSDTQYF

V: TRBV20-1
J: TRBJ1-5
CDR3: CSAPARQGDSNQPQHF

V: TRBV7-2
J: TRBJ1-5
CDR3: CASSLGKGKGQPQHF

V: TRBV5-6
J: TRBJ1-1
CDR3: CASSLESGRAFF

V: TRBV7-2
J: TRBJ1-2
CDR3: CASSLESYGYTF

V: TRBV29-1
J: TRBJ1-2
CDR3: CSVEETTGFYGYTF

V: TRBV19
J: TRBJ2-3
CDR3: CASSSSPGLGGTDTQYF

V: TRBV27
J: TRBJ1-6
CDR3: CASSLPAGPIKHSPLHF